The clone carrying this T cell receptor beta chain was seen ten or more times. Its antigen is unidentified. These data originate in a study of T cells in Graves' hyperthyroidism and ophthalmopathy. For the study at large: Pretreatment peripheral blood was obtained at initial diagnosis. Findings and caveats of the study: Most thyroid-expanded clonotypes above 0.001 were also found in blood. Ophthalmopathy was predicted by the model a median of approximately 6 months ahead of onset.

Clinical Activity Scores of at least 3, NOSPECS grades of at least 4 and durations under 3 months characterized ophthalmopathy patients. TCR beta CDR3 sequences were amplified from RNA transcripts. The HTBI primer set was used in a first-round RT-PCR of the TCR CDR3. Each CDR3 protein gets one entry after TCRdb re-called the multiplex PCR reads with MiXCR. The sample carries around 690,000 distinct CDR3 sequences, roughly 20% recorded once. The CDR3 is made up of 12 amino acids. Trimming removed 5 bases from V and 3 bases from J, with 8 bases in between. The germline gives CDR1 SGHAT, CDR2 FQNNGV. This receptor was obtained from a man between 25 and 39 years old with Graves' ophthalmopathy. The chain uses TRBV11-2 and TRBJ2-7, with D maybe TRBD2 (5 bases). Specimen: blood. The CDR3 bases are TGTGCCAGCAGCAGCGGAGTCTACGAGCAGTACTTC. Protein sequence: CASSSGVYEQYF.